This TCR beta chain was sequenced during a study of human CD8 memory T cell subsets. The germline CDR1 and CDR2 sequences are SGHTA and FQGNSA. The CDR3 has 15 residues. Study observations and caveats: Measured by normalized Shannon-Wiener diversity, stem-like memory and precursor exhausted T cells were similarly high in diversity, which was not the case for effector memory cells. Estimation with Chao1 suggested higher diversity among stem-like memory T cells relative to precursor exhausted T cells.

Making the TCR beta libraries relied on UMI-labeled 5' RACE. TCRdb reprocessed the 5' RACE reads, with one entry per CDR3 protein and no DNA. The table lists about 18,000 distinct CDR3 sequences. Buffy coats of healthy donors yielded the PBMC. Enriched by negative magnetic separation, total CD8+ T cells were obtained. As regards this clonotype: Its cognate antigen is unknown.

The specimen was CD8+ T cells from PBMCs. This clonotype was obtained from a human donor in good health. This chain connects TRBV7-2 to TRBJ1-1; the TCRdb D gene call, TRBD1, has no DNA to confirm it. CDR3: CASSFQIQAGTEAFF.